Below are 21 T cell receptor beta chains sequenced from a single sample in a study of shared clonotypes between healthy human individuals. Only CD45RO-negative cells positively selected for CCR7 counted as naive CD8 cells, so terminally differentiated effector memory CD45RA+ cells were excluded. Profiled with immunoSEQ multiplex PCR; TCRdb holds only in-frame clones, not every one. The sample carries more than 2 million clones, about 93% recorded once. Sequencing was carried out using naive CD8+ T cells from PBMCs. The receptors originated from a man aged 18 to 30 in good health. Some clones in this sample may be carry-over from other donors' samples.

This chain connects TRBV27 to TRBJ1-1; D remains unclear. Trimming removed 5 bases at V and 0 bases at J, with 16 bases between. The length of the CDR3 is 16 residues. Germline lookup yields CDR1 MNHEY and CDR2 SMNVEV (reference sequence). The DNA for the CDR3 is TGTGCCAGCAGTATCGGGCCGAGGTTCATGAACACTGAAGCTTTCTTT. It codes for CASSIGPRFMNTEAFF.

V gene TRBV9 combines with J gene TRBJ1-4; TRBD1 aligns across 10 bases. Looked up from germline, CDR1 is SGDLS and CDR2 is YYNGEE. The V gene end was trimmed by 3 bases and the J gene end by 4 bases; junction bases not matched to a gene: 6. The CDR3 sequence is 16 residues long. The CDR3 DNA is TGTGCCAGCAGCGCGGGACAGGGGATCCTTAATGAAAAACTGTTTTTT. Its protein is CASSAGQGILNEKLFF.

This clone has just one count. The chain combines TRBV15 with TRBJ2-7; perhaps TRBD2 as D (6 bases). The germline V gene encodes CDR1 LNHNV and CDR2 YYDKDF (reference sequence). The CDR3 runs to 16 residues. Trimming removed 5 bases from V and 3 bases from J, with 20 bases in between. The CDR3 bases are TGTGCCACCAGCGTAATTACCACGGGACTGAGCTACGAGCAGTACTTC. Amino acids: CATSVITTGLSYEQYF.

This chain connects TRBV10-3 to TRBJ1-5; D perhaps matches TRBD1 (5 bases). In germline, CDR1 is ENHRY, CDR2 SYGVKD. V lost 0 bases and J 3 bases, leaving 21 bases between the germline ends. The CDR3 spans 19 residues. CDR3 DNA sequence: TGTGCCATCAGTGAGTCGATAGAACGGGACGGAGAACACAATCAGCCCCAGCATTTT. Translating gives CAISESIERDGEHNQPQHF.

Details on this clone: Other DNA sequences in this specimen translate into the identical CDR3. The V call is TRBV9, the J call TRBJ1-5; no reliable D call. The V gene's germline CDR1 is SGDLS and CDR2 YYNGEE. The CDR3 totals 15 residues. Trimming shortened V by 1 base and J by 0 bases, and 8 bases separated the two germline ends. The CDR3 spells CASSVSGNSNQPQHF. Here the CDR3 DNA reads TGTGCCAGCAGCGTATCCGGGAATAGCAATCAGCCCCAGCATTTT.

The rearrangement uses TRBV4-1 and TRBJ2-7; D might be TRBD2 (5 bases). CDR1 and CDR2 from the germline V gene are MGHRA and YSYEKL. V dropped 1 base and J dropped 0 bases, with 10 bases sitting between them. The CDR3 is 15 residues long. Here the CDR3 reads CASSQVAGLSYEQYF. The CDR3 DNA follows: TGCGCCAGCAGCCAAGTGGCAGGACTCTCCTACGAGCAGTACTTC.

This sequence joins TRBV18 and TRBJ2-2; D gene uncertain. This CDR3 spans 14 amino acids. Per germline, CDR1 KGHSH and CDR2 LQKENI. Trimming cost V 2 bases and J 6 bases, with 10 bases left between them. CDR3: CASSPRADPGELFF. CDR3 DNA sequence: TGTGCCAGCTCACCAAGGGCTGACCCCGGGGAGCTGTTTTTT.

The V call is TRBV28, the J call TRBJ2-1; D might be TRBD2 (6 bases). The CDR3 is made up of 14 amino acids. The germline V and J ends were trimmed by 6 bases and 0 bases, with 9 bases remaining between them. Germline V CDR1 and CDR2: MDHEN, SYDVKM. The CDR3 region has the DNA TGTGCCAGCAGGGAGACTAGCTCCTACAATGAGCAGTTCTTC. Amino acid sequence: CASRETSSYNEQFF. Full variable domain (remainder filled in from reference TRBV28 and TRBJ2-1): DVKVTQSSRYLVKRTGEKVFLECVQDMDHENMFWYRQDPGLGLRLIYFSYDVKMKEKGDIPEGYSVSREKKERFSLILESASTNQTSMYLCASRETSSYNEQFFGPGTRLTVL.

This clone has a single count. This chain joins TRBV27 and TRBJ1-2; no reliable D call. V lost 6 bases and J lost 4, with 12 bases in between. Germline CDR1 reads MNHEY; CDR2 reads SMNVEV (reference sequence). The CDR3 has 13 residues. Here the CDR3 DNA reads TGTGCCAGCAGGCCTGTTGCGTCCTATGGCTACACCTTC. It is translated as CASRPVASYGYTF.

Concerning this clone: The same CDR3 can be traced to other DNA sequences in this sample. The chain recombines TRBV27 with TRBJ2-5; D unresolved. Germline CDR1 and CDR2: MNHEY and SMNVEV (reference sequence). The CDR3 consists of 14 residues. V was shortened by 5 bases and J by 2 bases, with 12 bases between the two germline ends. The CDR3 region has the DNA TGTGCCAGCAGTCTCCGACACCCTCAAGAGACCCAGTACTTC. Protein product: CASSLRHPQETQYF.

The chain couples TRBV10-3 to TRBJ2-5, with 7 bases aligning to TRBD1. V shed 11 bases, J shed 2 bases, and the junction held 11 bases outside the gene matches. From germline, CDR1 is ENHRY and CDR2 SYGVKD. The CDR3 has 14 amino acids. CDR3 region: CAARTGTDQETQYF. The CDR3 nucleotides are TGTGCCGCTCGGACCGGGACAGATCAAGAGACCCAGTACTTC.

The chain is built from TRBV11-3 and TRBJ2-3; the D gene is possibly TRBD2 (6 bases). The CDR3 loop spans 13 amino acids. Germline CDR1 reads SGHNT; CDR2 reads YENEEA. V was trimmed by 5 bases and J by 4 bases, leaving 10 bases between them. The CDR3 coding sequence is TGTGCCAGCAGCGGGGGGAGCGCAGATACGCAGTATTTT. It encodes CASSGGSADTQYF.

The CDR3 DNA sequence: TGCAGCGTCGGGGGGTTATACGAGCAGTACTTC. Translated, it gives CSVGGLYEQYF. This chain connects TRBV29-1 to TRBJ2-7; 7 bases agree with TRBD2. The CDR3 is 11 residues long. Trimming took 6 bases from V and 4 from J; bases not matched to a gene: 3. Germline CDR1 reads SQVTM; CDR2 reads ANQGSEA.

The rearrangement joins TRBV5-6 to TRBJ1-5; D gene unclear. Germline CDR1 and CDR2: SGHDT and YYEEEE. V was pared by 5 bases and J by 6 bases, with 9 bases between. This CDR3 is 12 amino acids long. The CDR3 loop reads CASSTGVQPQHF. The CDR3 DNA is TGTGCCAGCAGTACCGGGGTTCAGCCCCAGCATTTT.

Points on this clone: Within the sample, other DNA sequences also encode this same CDR3. The DNA of the CDR3 is TGTGCCAGCAGCTTGGAGACCGGGGAGCTGTTTTTT. Its protein product is CASSLETGELFF. The V gene is TRBV5-4, the J gene TRBJ2-2; D unresolved. The V and J ends lost 0 bases and 5 bases respectively, with 2 bases between them. Germline V gives CDR1 SGHNT, CDR2 YYREEE (reference sequence). The CDR3 loop spans 12 amino acids.

CDR3 residues: CASSTNAVGQINQPQHF. CDR3 DNA sequence: TGTGCCAGCAGTACCAACGCCGTGGGGCAGATCAATCAGCCCCAGCATTTT. This rearrangement joins TRBV28 to TRBJ1-5; a possible D gene is TRBD1 (5 bases). The germline gives CDR1 MDHEN, CDR2 SYDVKM. Trimming stripped 5 bases from V and 3 bases from J, with 20 bases between. The CDR3 consists of 17 residues.

This clone came up once. The chain employs TRBV25-1 and TRBJ2-5; 7 nucleotides agree with TRBD1. Germline assignment: CDR1 MGHDK and CDR2 SYGVNS. The CDR3 runs 17 residues. The junction had 10 bases not matched to a gene; V was cut back by 1 base and J by 2 bases. The CDR3 nucleotides read TGTGCCAGCAGTGAATTCCCCCCCGACAGGGCACAAGAGACCCAGTACTTC. This codes for CASSEFPPDRAQETQYF.

The rearrangement uses TRBV10-3 and TRBJ2-7; tentatively, D is TRBD1 (5 bases). CDR1 and CDR2 (germline): ENHRY, SYGVKD. Trimming stripped 6 bases from V and 3 bases from J, with 18 bases between. The CDR3 length is 15 residues. CDR3 in DNA: TGTGCCATCAGGGAACGGGCAGGGTCCGTCTACGAGCAGTACTTC. It specifies CAIRERAGSVYEQYF.

The genes are TRBV7-8 and TRBJ2-1, with 7 bases aligning to TRBD1. Per the germline V gene, CDR1 is SGHVS and CDR2 is FQNEAQ. The V gene end was trimmed by 1 base and the J gene end by 10 bases; junction bases not matched to a gene: 4. The CDR3 is made up of 13 amino acids. CDR3 sequence reads: CASSLDQTGEQFF. DNA of the CDR3: TGTGCCAGCAGCTTAGACCAGACAGGGGAGCAGTTCTTC.

The gene calls are TRBV29-1 and TRBJ2-6; 7 nucleotides agree with TRBD1. CDR1 is SQVTM and CDR2 is ANQGSEA in the germline V gene. With V trimmed by 2 bases and J by 2 bases, 6 bases remained unmatched. The CDR3 runs 16 residues. The CDR3 spells CSVEPATGTGANVLTF. In DNA, the CDR3 is TGCAGCGTTGAACCCGCGACAGGGACTGGGGCCAACGTCCTGACTTTC.

The V gene is TRBV4-3, the J gene TRBJ2-5; 9 bases are a match to TRBD1. The last part of the DNA fits TRBJ2-7 better; the J call may be wrong. The CDR3 sequence is 15 residues long. Germline V lookup: CDR1 LGHNA, CDR2 YSLEER. The CDR3 protein is CASSHTGTGSGEQYF. CDR3 nucleotide sequence: TGCGCCAGCAGCCACACCGGGACAGGGAGTGGCGAGCAGTACTTC.